The 4 T cell receptor beta chains below were found in one sample sequenced in a study of T cell repertoires in aging, cancer and after chemotherapy. Multiplex touch-down PCR with TRB-A/B primers amplified rearranged V-D-J TRB sequences. Each CDR3 protein is one row after TCRdb ran MiXCR on the multiplex PCR reads. The profile shows about a thousand distinct CDR3 sequences, around a quarter of them singletons. Peripheral blood genomic DNA, not sorted cells or RNA, was the template. The sequencing input was blood. Source of these receptors: a human donor with a solid tumor.

The chain combines TRBV19 with TRBJ2-3; 7 nucleotides agree with TRBD1. V dropped 6 bases and J dropped 0; count of bases not matched to a gene: 6. CDR3 length: 15 residues. CDR1 and CDR2 (germline): LNHDA, SQIVND (reference sequence). CDR3 loop: CASRLRQGSTDTQYF. In DNA form, the CDR3 reads TGTGCCAGTAGACTAAGACAGGGAAGCACAGATACGCAGTATTTT.

Within the sample, this clonotype is medium-sized. The chain combines TRBV5-6 with TRBJ2-1; TRBD2 might be the D (6 bases). The germline V gene encodes CDR1 SGHDT and CDR2 YYEEEE. The CDR3 spans 16 residues. The V end lost 0 bases, the J end lost 2 bases, and 12 bases lay between the germline ends. The CDR3 protein is CASSLEGTGAYNEQFF. The CDR3 nucleotides read TGTGCCAGCAGCTTGGAGGGGACGGGGGCCTACAATGAGCAGTTCTTC.

This clonotype ranks as medium-sized. V and J are TRBV12-3 or TRBV12-4 and TRBJ2-7, with a weak D call TRBD2 (5 bases). Trimming left V 3 bases short and J 7 bases short, with 16 bases between. The CDR3 is 14 residues long. The DNA for the CDR3 is TGTGCCAGCAGTTTCGTTCCCCCCCCGGGAGAGCAGTACTTC. Amino acids: CASSFVPPPGEQYF.

By sample share, this clonotype is large. This chain links TRBV29-1 with TRBJ1-1, with 11 bases aligning to TRBD1. Per germline, CDR1 SQVTM and CDR2 ANQGSEA. The CDR3 spans 17 residues. Trimming cost V 6 bases and J 5 bases; bases outside gene matches: 17. CDR3 coding DNA: TGCAGCGTGTCCACCCCCTCGACCGGGACAGGGGGAACTGAAGCTTTCTTT. Protein sequence: CSVSTPSTGTGGTEAFF. The whole variable domain, remainder taken from reference TRBV29-1 and TRBJ1-1, is SAVISQKPSRDICQRGTSLTIQCQVDSQVTMMFWYRQQPGQSLTLIATANQGSEATYESGFVIDKFPISRPNLTFSTLTVSNMSPEDSSIYLCSVSTPSTGTGGTEAFFGQGTRLTVV.